This T cell receptor beta chain stems from a study of T cells in Graves' hyperthyroidism and ophthalmopathy. The J segment lost 8 bases and the V segment lost 4 bases, leaving 6 bases of the junction unmatched. Germline assignment: CDR1 MRHNA and CDR2 SNTAGT. The CDR3 has 14 amino acids. Researchers took RNA transcripts and amplified the TCR beta CDR3 regions from them. A first-round RT-PCR of the TCR CDR3 used the HTBI primer set. TCRdb reprocessed the multiplex PCR reads via MiXCR and lists one record per CDR3 protein. The repertoire includes 90,000 to 120,000 distinct CDR3 sequences, around a sixth of them detected once, and 42% sits in the top ten. This clonotype was detected ten times or more.

The chain joins TRBV6-4 to TRBJ2-1, with 9 bases identical to TRBD1. Material: blood. The sequence was collected from a woman in her fifties or sixties with Graves' hyperthyroidism. CDR3 residues: CASSGTGDVDEQFF. CDR3 DNA: TGTGCCAGCAGTGGGACAGGGGATGTTGATGAGCAGTTCTTC.